The clone carrying this T cell receptor (beta chain) was counted once. The target antigen is unknown. The study ran its PCR with 60 Vbeta and 13 Jbeta primers. TCRdb's copy holds only in-frame clones and misses some; the assay was immunoSEQ multiplex PCR. The table shows approximately 93,000 clones, with about four fifths occurring only once. CDR3 length: 16 residues. Germline lookup yields CDR1 SGHRS and CDR2 YFSETQ. V shed 4 bases and J 7 bases; nucleotides not matched to a gene: 10. These data are taken from a study of cytomegalovirus exposure and HLA in healthy donors. Study-level information: An analysis done earlier identified about 120 million unique TCR beta sequences from approximately 180 million T cells. Tens of millions of unique TCRs, all from HLA-typed donors, were included in an early release of the data.

Study results and caveats: In an earlier analysis, productive rearrangement rates for most beta V segments clustered near 87% or 30%.

The sequence was obtained from a male donor in good health and CMV-seropositive. Input material: PBMCs. V gene TRBV5-1 combines with J gene TRBJ1-4; TRBD1 matches at 10 bases. The CDR3 sequence is CASSLGQGRIGEKLFF. CDR3 nucleotides: TGCGCCAGCAGCCTGGGACAGGGGAGAATAGGTGAAAAACTGTTTTTT.